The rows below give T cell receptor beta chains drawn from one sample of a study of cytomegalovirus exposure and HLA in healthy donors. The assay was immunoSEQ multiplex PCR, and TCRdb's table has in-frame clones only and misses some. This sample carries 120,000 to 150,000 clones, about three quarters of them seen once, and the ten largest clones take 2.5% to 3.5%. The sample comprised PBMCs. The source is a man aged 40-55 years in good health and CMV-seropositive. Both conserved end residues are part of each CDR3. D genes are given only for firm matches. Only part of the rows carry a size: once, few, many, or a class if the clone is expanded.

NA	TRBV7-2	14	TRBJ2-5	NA	TGTGCCAGCAGCTTAGTAGCTTCTCAAGAGACCCAGTACTTC	CASSLVASQETQYF
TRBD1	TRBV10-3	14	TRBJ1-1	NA	TGTGCCATCAGTGAAAGGACAGGGTTCACTGAAGCTTTCTTT	CAISERTGFTEAFF
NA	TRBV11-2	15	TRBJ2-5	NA	TGTGCCAGCAGCTCATTACCGAAAAGCTGGGAGACCCAGTACTTC	CASSSLPKSWETQYF
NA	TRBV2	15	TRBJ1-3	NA	TGTGCCAGCAGCGCCGACAGTCTCTCTGGAAACACCATATATTTT	CASSADSLSGNTIYF
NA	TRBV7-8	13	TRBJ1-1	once	TGTGCCAGCAGCTTACGGGGAAACACTGAAGCTTTCTTT	CASSLRGNTEAFF
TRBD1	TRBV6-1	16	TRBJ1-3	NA	TGTGCCAGCAGTGATGCCGGGACAGGTCTCGGAAACACCATATATTTT	CASSDAGTGLGNTIYF
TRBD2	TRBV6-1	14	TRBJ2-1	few	TGTGCCACTGGCGTAGCGGGAGCATACAATGAGCAGTTCTTC	CATGVAGAYNEQFF
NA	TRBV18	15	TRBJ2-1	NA	TGTGCCAGCTCATCCCAGGGATACTCCTACAATGAGCAGTTCTTC	CASSSQGYSYNEQFF
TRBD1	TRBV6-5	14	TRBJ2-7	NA	TGTGCCAGCAGTAGACAGGGGATAAGGTACGAGCAGTACTTC	CASSRQGIRYEQYF
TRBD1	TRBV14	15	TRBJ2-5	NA	TGTGCCAGCAGCCCAGGACAGGGCGGGTACCAGACCCAGTACTTC	CASSPGQGGYQTQYF
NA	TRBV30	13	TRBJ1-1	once	TGTGCCTGGAGTAAATCATTGAACACTGAAGCTTTCTTT	CAWSKSLNTEAFF
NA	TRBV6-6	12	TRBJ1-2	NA	TGTGCCAGCAACCCAGGGAACTATGGCTACACCTTC	CASNPGNYGYTF
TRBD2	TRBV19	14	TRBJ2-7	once	TGTGCCAGTAGCTTTATAGCGGGAGAAAGAGAGCAGTACTTC	CASSFIAGEREQYF
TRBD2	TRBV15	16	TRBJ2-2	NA	TGTGCCACTGGGGCGTCCCTAGCGGGCTTCACCGGGGAGCTGTTTTTT	CATGASLAGFTGELFF
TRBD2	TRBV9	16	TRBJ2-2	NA	TGTGCCAGCAGCGAACGACTAGCGGGACTAACGGGGGAGCTGTTTTTT	CASSERLAGLTGELFF
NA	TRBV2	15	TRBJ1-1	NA	TGTGCCAGCAGTGAAACGGGACTTCAGAACACTGAAGCTTTCTTT	CASSETGLQNTEAFF
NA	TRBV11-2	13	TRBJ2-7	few	TGTGCCAGCAGCCCCCAGGGCGCCTACGAGCAGTACTTC	CASSPQGAYEQYF
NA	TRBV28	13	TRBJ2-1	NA	TGTGCCAGCAGTTTACCAGGGAACAATGAGCAGTTCTTC	CASSLPGNNEQFF
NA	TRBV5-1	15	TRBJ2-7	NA	TGCGCCAGCAGCTTGGGGACAAGGGTCACCTACGAGCAGTACTTC	CASSLGTRVTYEQYF
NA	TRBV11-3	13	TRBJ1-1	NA	TGTGCCAGCAGCCCCCGAAATGAAGCACGGGCTTTCTTT	CASSPRNEARAFF
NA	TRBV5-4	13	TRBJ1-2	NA	TGTGCCAGCAGCTTGGCGGGGGATCGCGTCTACACCTTC	CASSLAGDRVYTF
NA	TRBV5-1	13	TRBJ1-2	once	TGCGCCAGCAGCGAACAGGGTGCCTATGGCTACACCTTC	CASSEQGAYGYTF
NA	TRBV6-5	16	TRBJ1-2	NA	TGTGCCAGCAGTTACTCGCGGACGGGAGGTCACTATGGCTACACCTTC	CASSYSRTGGHYGYTF
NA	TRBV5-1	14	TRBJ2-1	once	TGCGCCAGCAGCTTCCGGGAACAATACAATGAGCAGTTCTTC	CASSFREQYNEQFF
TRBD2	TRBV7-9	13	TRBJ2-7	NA	TGTGCCAGCAGCGCCATGCCCCCTAGCGGGTCGTACTTC	CASSAMPPSGSYF
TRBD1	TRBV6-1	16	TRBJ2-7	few	TGTGCCAGCAGTGCCTTACCCCGGGACAGCTCCTACGAGCAGTACTTC	CASSALPRDSSYEQYF
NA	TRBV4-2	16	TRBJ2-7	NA	TGTGCCAGCAGCCAAGATGAAGCGGAACCATGGGGCGAGCAGTACTTC	CASSQDEAEPWGEQYF
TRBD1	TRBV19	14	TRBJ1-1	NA	TGTGCCAGTAGATGGGGCAGGGGGGTCACTGAAGCTTTCTTT	CASRWGRGVTEAFF
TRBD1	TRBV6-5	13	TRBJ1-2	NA	TGTGCCAGCAGCATGGACAGGGACTATGGCTACACCTTC	CASSMDRDYGYTF
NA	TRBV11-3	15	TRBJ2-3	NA	TGTGCCAGCAGCTACGGAGGGTCTATCGGGGATACGCAGTATTTT	CASSYGGSIGDTQYF
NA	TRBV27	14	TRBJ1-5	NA	TGTGCCAGCAGTGATGCAGGGGGCAATCAGCCCCAGCATTTT	CASSDAGGNQPQHF
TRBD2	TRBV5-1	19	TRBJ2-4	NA	TGCGCCAGCAGCTTGGCCAAGAATAGGACTAGCGGGATTCGGGACATTCAGTACTTC	CASSLAKNRTSGIRDIQYF
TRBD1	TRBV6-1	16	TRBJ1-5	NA	TGTGCCAGCAGTGCAGCCGGGACAGGGAACAATCAGCCCCAGCATTTT	CASSAAGTGNNQPQHF
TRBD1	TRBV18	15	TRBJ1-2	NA	TGTGCCAGCTCACCCCGAACAGGGGGCGACTATGGCTACACCTTC	CASSPRTGGDYGYTF
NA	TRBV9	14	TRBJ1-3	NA	TGTGCCAGCAGCGTAGGGGCGACTGGAAACACCATATATTTT	CASSVGATGNTIYF
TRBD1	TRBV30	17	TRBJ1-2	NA	TGTGCCTGTCCCGGAAGGGACAGGAACCCCCTTAACTATGGCTACACCTTC	CACPGRDRNPLNYGYTF
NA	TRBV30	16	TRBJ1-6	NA	TGTGCCTGGAGTTACCGCACACAGGGTGGTAATTCACCCCTCCACTTT	CAWSYRTQGGNSPLHF
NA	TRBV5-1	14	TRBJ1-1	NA	TGCGCCAGCAGCACCCGCTCGGGGAGGGTTGAAGCTTTCTTT	CASSTRSGRVEAFF
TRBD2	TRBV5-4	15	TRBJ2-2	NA	TGTGCCAGCAGCCGAGCGGGGAGGTACACCGGGGAGCTGTTTTTT	CASSRAGRYTGELFF
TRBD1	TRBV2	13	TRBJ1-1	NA	TGTGCCAGCAAGGGACAGCTGAACACTGAAGCTTTCTTT	CASKGQLNTEAFF
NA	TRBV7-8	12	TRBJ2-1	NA	TGTGCCAGCGTCGGAGGTACGGATGAGCAGTTCTTC	CASVGGTDEQFF
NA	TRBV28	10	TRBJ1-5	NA	TGTGCCATCGGGGGACAGCCCCAGCATTTT	CAIGGQPQHF
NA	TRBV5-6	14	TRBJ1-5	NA	TGTGCCAGCAGCCCGGACGGGGGGTATCAGCCCCAGCATTTT	CASSPDGGYQPQHF
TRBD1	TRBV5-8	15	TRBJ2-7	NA	TGTGCCAGCAGCAAACGGGACAGGGGTTCCTACGAGCAGTACTTC	CASSKRDRGSYEQYF
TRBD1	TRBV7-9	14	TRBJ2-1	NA	TGTTCCAGCAGCGGTAAGACAGGGGTAAATGAGCAGTTCTTC	CSSSGKTGVNEQFF
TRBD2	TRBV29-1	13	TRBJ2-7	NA	TGCAGCGTCCAGACTAGCACCGGGGGGGAGCAGTACTTC	CSVQTSTGGEQYF
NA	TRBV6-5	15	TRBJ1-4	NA	TGTGCCAGCAGTCATGACAGTCGACCGGATGAAAAACTGTTTTTT	CASSHDSRPDEKLFF
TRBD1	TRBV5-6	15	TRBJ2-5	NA	TGTGCCAGCAGCTATAGGACAGGGATACAAGAGACCCAGTACTTC	CASSYRTGIQETQYF
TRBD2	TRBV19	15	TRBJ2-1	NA	TGTGCCAGTAGCCCCTGGACTAGCGGGAACGGGGAGCAGTTCTTC	CASSPWTSGNGEQFF